The rows below give T cell receptor beta chains drawn from one sample of a study of technical replicates of blood from several donors. TCRdb's copy holds only in-frame clones and misses some; the assay was immunoSEQ multiplex PCR. The profile shows about 60,000 clones, more than 75% of them singletons. Sequencing was carried out using PBMCs. Receptors were obtained from a human donor in good health. Some clones in this sample may be carry-over from other donors' samples. The CDR3 runs from the conserved cysteine through the conserved F or W. D genes are given only for firm matches. Expanded clones get a size class; other rows say once, few or many, or leave the size out.

V gene: TRBV19; clone size: -; J gene: TRBJ2-1; D gene: TRBD2; CDR3 protein: CASMPVLGQGLALVDSYNEQFF; CDR3 DNA: TGTGCCAGTATGCCAGTCCTGGGCCAAGGACTAGCCCTGGTGGACTCCTACAATGAGCAGTTCTTC
V gene: TRBV5-8; clone size: -; J gene: TRBJ2-7; D gene: -; CDR3 protein: CASSKMAGPYEQYF; CDR3 DNA: TGTGCCAGCAGCAAGATGGCGGGGCCATACGAGCAGTACTTC
V gene: TRBV10-2; clone size: once; J gene: TRBJ2-1; D gene: TRBD2; CDR3 protein: CASRGLAGGNEQFF; CDR3 DNA: TGCGCCAGCAGGGGACTAGCGGGGGGAAATGAGCAGTTCTTC
V gene: TRBV7-2; clone size: -; J gene: TRBJ2-6; D gene: -; CDR3 protein: CASSRAGANVLTF; CDR3 DNA: TGTGCCAGCAGCAGAGCTGGGGCCAACGTCCTGACTTTC
V gene: TRBV5-6; clone size: few; J gene: TRBJ2-3; D gene: -; CDR3 protein: CASSLPGPDTQYF; CDR3 DNA: TGTGCCAGCAGCTTGCCAGGGCCGGATACGCAGTATTTT
V gene: TRBV9; clone size: -; J gene: TRBJ2-1; D gene: -; CDR3 protein: CASSVAGQRNEQFF; CDR3 DNA: TGTGCCAGCAGCGTAGCCGGACAGCGCAATGAGCAGTTCTTC
V gene: TRBV7-3; clone size: -; J gene: TRBJ2-5; D gene: -; CDR3 protein: CASSLGLAQETQYF; CDR3 DNA: TGTGCCAGCAGCTTAGGGTTAGCGCAAGAGACCCAGTACTTC
V gene: TRBV5-1; clone size: -; J gene: TRBJ2-7; D gene: TRBD1; CDR3 protein: CASSSHNRDRGSEQYF; CDR3 DNA: TGCGCCAGCAGCTCACACAACCGGGACAGGGGGTCCGAGCAGTACTTC
V gene: TRBV7-2; clone size: -; J gene: TRBJ2-4; D gene: TRBD2; CDR3 protein: CASSPLSGGLLAKNIQYF; CDR3 DNA: TGTGCCAGCAGCCCCTTGTCCGGGGGACTACTAGCCAAAAACATTCAGTACTTC
V gene: TRBV4-3; clone size: once; J gene: TRBJ2-1; D gene: TRBD2; CDR3 protein: CASSHSTGSAGGGNEQFF; CDR3 DNA: TGCGCCAGCAGCCATTCCACCGGCTCCGCGGGGGGTGGCAATGAGCAGTTCTTC
V gene: TRBV6-5; clone size: -; J gene: TRBJ2-1; D gene: -; CDR3 protein: CASRLSLYNEQFF; CDR3 DNA: TGTGCCAGCAGACTATCCCTATACAATGAGCAGTTCTTC
V gene: TRBV4-1; clone size: -; J gene: TRBJ1-2; D gene: TRBD1; CDR3 protein: CASSQVTGDLNYGYTF; CDR3 DNA: TGCGCCAGCAGCCAAGTCACAGGGGACCTTAACTATGGCTACACCTTC
V gene: TRBV5-1; clone size: -; J gene: TRBJ1-1; D gene: TRBD1; CDR3 protein: CASSFRPDRATEAFF; CDR3 DNA: TGCGCCAGCAGCTTTCGCCCGGACAGGGCCACTGAAGCTTTCTTT
V gene: TRBV5-4; clone size: -; J gene: TRBJ1-1; D gene: -; CDR3 protein: CASSLEGARNTEAFF; CDR3 DNA: TGTGCCAGCAGCTTGGAAGGGGCTAGGAACACTGAAGCTTTCTTT
V gene: TRBV4-1; clone size: -; J gene: TRBJ1-4; D gene: -; CDR3 protein: CASSLQPGGAGEKLFF; CDR3 DNA: TGCGCCAGCAGCCTCCAACCGGGCGGGGCGGGGGAAAAACTGTTTTTT
V gene: TRBV4-3; clone size: -; J gene: TRBJ2-5; D gene: TRBD1; CDR3 protein: CASSQDLGYGQGAPLQETQYF; CDR3 DNA: TGCGCCAGCAGCCAAGATCTGGGTTATGGACAGGGGGCCCCCTTGCAGGAGACCCAGTACTTC
V gene: TRBV7-3; clone size: -; J gene: TRBJ2-1; D gene: TRBD1; CDR3 protein: CASSSRTGEKQFF; CDR3 DNA: TGTGCCAGCAGCTCCCGGACAGGGGAAAAGCAGTTCTTC